This T cell receptor beta chain was captured by sequencing in a study of T cell repertoires in cytomegalovirus infection. Study in general: The public TCR beta signatures pointed to both CMV infection and matching HLA type. Findings and caveats of the study: Carriage of CMV together with the relevant HLA was identifiable through cumulative public TCR beta family frequency.

This clonotype was seen at least ten times. Its matching antigen is unknown. TCRdb passed the reads through MiXCR, listing each CDR3 protein once. Seen here are 400,000 to 550,000 distinct CDR3 sequences, approximately 10% observed once, and the top ten hold about 9.4%. From germline, CDR1 is SGHAT and CDR2 FQNNGV. CDR3 length: 16 amino acids. The junction had 10 bases not matched to a gene; V was cut back by 6 bases and J by 7 bases. Input material: PBMCs. The chain is built from TRBV11-2 and TRBJ2-2; 11 bases map to TRBD2. The TCR originated in a human donor in good health (CMV status not recorded). Some clones in this sample may be carry-over from other donors' samples. The CDR3: CASSSPLAGELGELFF. In DNA form, the CDR3 reads TGTGCCAGCAGTTCCCCACTAGCGGGAGAGCTCGGGGAGCTGTTTTTT.